Listed below are T cell receptor beta chains from one sample, sequenced in a study of blood T cell repertoires in COVID-19. Clones were sequenced by immunoSEQ multiplex PCR, and TCRdb holds only the in-frame ones, with some missing. This table has roughly 85,000 clones, 60% to 80% appearing once. The sample was peripheral blood. These receptor sequences come from a human donor in a cohort sampled during active COVID-19. Both conserved end residues are part of each CDR3.

v_call,cdr3_length,j_call,cdr3_aa
TRBV5-1,15,TRBJ1-2,CASSLVGQQVGGYTF
TRBV2,14,TRBJ1-2,CASRAGTSNYGYTF
TRBV2,13,TRBJ2-5,CASSGLAGETQYF
TRBV30,16,TRBJ2-7,CAWSGTGQEFSYEQYF
TRBV3-1/TRBV3-2,16,TRBJ1-1,CASSQDPGGLSTEAFF
TRBV10-1,14,TRBJ2-7,CASSEGLAGYEQYF
TRBV28,17,TRBJ1-4,CASRTSHGQGRNEKLFF
TRBV25-1,16,TRBJ1-4,CASSGSFWPANEKLFF
TRBV7-9,14,TRBJ2-3,CASAYRGDTDTQYF
TRBV20-1,11,TRBJ1-1,CSVSGNTEAFF
TRBV9,16,TRBJ1-3,CASSPRQPSSGNTIYF
TRBV6-1,15,TRBJ1-4,CASSDSGTRVGKLFF
TRBV5-4,14,TRBJ1-4,CASSLGQAEGKLFF
TRBV3-1/TRBV3-2,14,TRBJ2-7,CASSLRDYSYEQYF
TRBV5-6,17,TRBJ1-4,CASSVFIYRDFNEKLFF
TRBV11-1,13,TRBJ2-3,CASSPRLLDAQYF
TRBV4-3,15,TRBJ1-5,CASSQDRGSNQPQHF
TRBV7-9,15,TRBJ2-5,CASSHLLSGEETQYF
TRBV10-3,16,TRBJ1-3,CAISETVGPSGNTIYF
TRBV19,14,TRBJ2-5,CASSMVASGVGQYF
TRBV5-6,14,TRBJ1-2,CASSLVGEHYGYTF
TRBV4-1,19,TRBJ1-5,CASSQAGTGGDNSNQPQHF
TRBV7-2,14,TRBJ2-7,CASSSAGQGREQYF
TRBV28,14,TRBJ1-6,CASSPSDRVSPLHF
TRBV4-1,16,TRBJ1-4,CASSQRVTGGDEKLFF
TRBV6-2/TRBV6-3,17,TRBJ1-5,CASSTTQGLRSNQPQHF
TRBV11-3,16,TRBJ2-7,CASSRDAGGMPYEQYF
TRBV7-2,15,TRBJ1-3,CASSLERHSPNTIYF
TRBV7-8,14,TRBJ1-6,CASSLGGGDSPLHF
TRBV9,12,TRBJ2-3,CASSAVFFPQYF
TRBV5-6,13,TRBJ2-5,CASSLGSSETQYF
TRBV14,16,TRBJ2-3,CASSQSLAGGQDTQYF
TRBV30,16,TRBJ1-5,CAWSLGTGGGGQPQHF
TRBV11-2,15,TRBJ2-3,CASSLLLRGGDTQYF
TRBV7-8,18,TRBJ1-2,CASSLVRGGQGGFYGYTF
TRBV4-1,16,TRBJ2-2,CASSQGQGANTGELFF
TRBV29-1,15,TRBJ2-7,CSVQTGTGAAYEQYF
TRBV9,15,TRBJ1-1,CASSPGTSPGTEAFF
TRBV18,12,TRBJ2-3,CASLSGVDTQYF
TRBV27,12,TRBJ1-1,CASKPGGTEAFF
TRBV11-3,13,TRBJ1-1,CASNNLVHTEAFF
TRBV6-5,15,TRBJ2-2,CASSRLAGNTGELFF
TRBV19,14,TRBJ1-6,CASSTGQGNSPLHF
TRBV7-9,15,TRBJ2-7,CASSSKPGRSYEQYF
TRBV7-3,15,TRBJ2-1,CASSLGAGGLGEQFF
TRBV5-1,16,TRBJ2-2,CASSLTSGGPTGELFF
TRBV4-3,15,TRBJ1-5,CASSQGTGDNQPQHF
TRBV6-5,15,TRBJ1-1,CATNRGASVNTEAFF
TRBV30,12,TRBJ2-7,CAWSASGYEQYF
TRBV7-8,17,TRBJ2-6,CASSPGQGKSGANVLTF
TRBV19,16,TRBJ1-4,CASSKRPEGSREKLFF
TRBV11-2,15,TRBJ2-7,CASSFLPTGVYEQYF
TRBV5-1,15,TRBJ1-4,CASSPQGARGEKLFF
TRBV5-6,15,TRBJ2-5,CASSSPFQGQETQYF
TRBV7-2,15,TRBJ1-5,CASSEQVVGNQPQHF
TRBV16,15,TRBJ1-5,CASSQSRGGNQPQHF
TRBV21-1,13,TRBJ2-7,CASSNQPINEQYF
TRBV6-1,14,TRBJ1-5,CASSESGGPRSQHF
TRBV28,12,TRBJ1-2,CASSPGLYGYTF
TRBV6-5,16,TRBJ2-2,CASSYRRIFNTGELFF